Below are 13 T cell receptor beta chains sequenced from a single sample in a study of shared clonotypes between healthy human individuals (dated by TCRdb to 2018 to 2020). The library was prepared using the immunoSEQ multiplex PCR assay. TCRdb provides this immuneACCESS table in a form limited to in-frame rearrangements. Some clones are lacking; in checked studies, under half of them reflect an unresolved V gene, and why the rest are absent is not known. This sample comprises approximately 1,500,000 clones, about 96% of them detected only once. The ten largest clones capture approximately 1% of the sample. Input material: naive CD4+ T cells sorted from blood. The cell subset or site label here, explained by the study, means: CD45RA+ positively selected. Receptor source: a man aged 25 to 45 in good health.

This chain links TRBV19 with TRBJ2-3, with D possibly matching TRBD2 (6 bases). The ends were cut back, 3 bases at V and 5 bases at J, with 15 bases in the middle. This CDR3 has 15 amino acids. CDR1 is LNHDA, CDR2 SQIVND, per germline (reference sequence). CDR3 nucleotides: TGTGCCAGTAGTATTTTTCGGGGGAAGGGAGATACGCAGTATTTT. Its protein product is CASSIFRGKGDTQYF.

The chain recombines TRBV2 with TRBJ2-7, with 9 bases identical to TRBD1. CDR1 and CDR2 (germline): SNHLY, FYNNEI. Unmatched junction bases numbered 8, after V lost 7 bases and J lost 7 bases. The CDR3 has 13 amino acids. CDR3 sequence reads: CASTRDRVREQYF. The CDR3 DNA is TGTGCCAGCACTCGGGACAGGGTAAGAGAGCAGTACTTC.

The V call is TRBV5-4, the J call TRBJ1-4; D is uncertain. Trimming cost V 2 bases and J 8 bases, with 16 bases left between them. Germline CDR1 is SGHNT and CDR2 is YYREEE (reference sequence). This CDR3 comprises 15 residues. The CDR3 sequence: CASSFGPDPFEKLFF. In DNA, the CDR3 is TGTGCCAGCAGCTTCGGGCCCGACCCTTTCGAAAAACTGTTTTTT.

This clone was picked up one time. The chain recombines TRBV7-3 with TRBJ2-7; TRBD1 aligns across 8 bases. The CDR3 length is 16 residues. CDR1 is SGHTA and CDR2 is FQGTGA in the germline V gene. Losses at the gene ends were 1 base for V and 5 bases for J; bases not matched to a gene: 10. The CDR3 here is CASSLSPRGLDDEQYF. For the CDR3, the DNA is TGTGCCAGCAGCTTAAGTCCCAGGGGGCTAGACGACGAGCAGTACTTC.

The chain has TRBV9 and TRBJ2-2, with D uncertain. The germline CDR1 and CDR2 sequences are SGDLS and YYNGEE. Trimming removed 0 bases at V and 8 bases at J, with 11 bases between. The CDR3 has 14 amino acids. CDR3 DNA: TGTGCCAGCAGCGTAGCCCTATCCGGAGGGGAGCTGTTTTTT. This translates into CASSVALSGGELFF.

This rearrangement joins TRBV25-1 to TRBJ2-5; D unclear. The CDR3 loop spans 16 amino acids. V lost 0 bases and J lost 5, with 16 bases in between. CDR1 and CDR2 (germline): MGHDK, SYGVNS. Here the CDR3 DNA reads TGTGCCAGCAGTGAATATTGGTTGGCAGGCTCGGAGACCCAGTACTTC. Translation gives CASSEYWLAGSETQYF.

The chain combines TRBV28 with TRBJ1-4, with no clear D. Germline CDR1 and CDR2: MDHEN and SYDVKM. The length of the CDR3 is 16 residues. V was pared by 5 bases and J by 10 bases, with 23 bases between. Here the CDR3 DNA reads TGTGCCAGCAGTAAGATCACTGGGTTCGACTGGGGAAAACTGTTTTTT. Translated: CASSKITGFDWGKLFF.

The rearrangement joins TRBV27 to TRBJ1-4; 7 bases are shared with TRBD1. This CDR3 has 14 residues. The junction had 7 bases not matched to a gene; V was cut back by 5 bases and J by 7 bases. CDR1 MNHEY and CDR2 SMNVEV come from the germline V gene (reference sequence). This CDR3 reads CASSSRQGAEKLFF. The CDR3 nucleotides read TGTGCCAGCAGTAGCAGACAGGGTGCTGAAAAACTGTTTTTT.

V usage is TRBV21-1 and J usage is TRBJ1-1. TRBV21-1 is reported as a pseudogene. The CDR3 length is 13 residues. The CDR3 nucleotides read TGTGCCAGCGTTTTTGACGGGAACACTGAAGCTTTCTTT. It encodes CASVFDGNTEAFF.

CDR3 coding DNA: TGTGCCAGCAGTCACCTGGTCCGACTAGCGGGGGACTCTGGGGCCAACGTCCTGACTTTC. Its translation is CASSHLVRLAGDSGANVLTF. The chain combines TRBV27 with TRBJ2-6; TRBD2 matches at 12 bases. Per germline, CDR1 MNHEY and CDR2 SMNVEV (reference sequence). V trimming: 5 bases; J trimming: 0 bases; junction bases outside the gene matches: 11. The CDR3 is made up of 20 amino acids.

This rearrangement joins TRBV7-2 to TRBJ2-3, with TRBD2 identical over 7 bases. Germline CDR1 reads SGHTA; CDR2 reads FQGNSA. There are 19 residues in the CDR3. With 1 base clipped from V and 2 bases from J, the junction kept 15 bases outside the gene matches. The CDR3 bases are TGTGCCAGCAGCTTAGTTTTTCGAACTAGCGCGAGATTCACAGATACGCAGTATTTT. It yields the protein CASSLVFRTSARFTDTQYF.

J is TRBJ2-7 and V is TRBV5-5, with 10 bases matching TRBD1. The CDR3 is 15 amino acids. CDR1 SGHKS and CDR2 YYEKEE come from the germline V gene (reference sequence). V lost 6 bases and J lost 8; bases outside the gene matches: 14. The CDR3 here is CASIVTGGQKYQQYF. CDR3 DNA: TGTGCCAGCATCGTGACAGGGGGCCAAAAGTACCAGCAGTACTTC.

This chain connects TRBV28 to TRBJ2-3; no clear D. Between the trimmed V and J ends, which lost 7 bases and 4 bases, there was a span of 6 bases. CDR1 is MDHEN and CDR2 is SYDVKM in the germline V gene. The CDR3 has 11 residues. The CDR3 region has the DNA TGTGCCAGCACTGAAGCAGATACGCAGTATTTT. Its translation: CASTEADTQYF.